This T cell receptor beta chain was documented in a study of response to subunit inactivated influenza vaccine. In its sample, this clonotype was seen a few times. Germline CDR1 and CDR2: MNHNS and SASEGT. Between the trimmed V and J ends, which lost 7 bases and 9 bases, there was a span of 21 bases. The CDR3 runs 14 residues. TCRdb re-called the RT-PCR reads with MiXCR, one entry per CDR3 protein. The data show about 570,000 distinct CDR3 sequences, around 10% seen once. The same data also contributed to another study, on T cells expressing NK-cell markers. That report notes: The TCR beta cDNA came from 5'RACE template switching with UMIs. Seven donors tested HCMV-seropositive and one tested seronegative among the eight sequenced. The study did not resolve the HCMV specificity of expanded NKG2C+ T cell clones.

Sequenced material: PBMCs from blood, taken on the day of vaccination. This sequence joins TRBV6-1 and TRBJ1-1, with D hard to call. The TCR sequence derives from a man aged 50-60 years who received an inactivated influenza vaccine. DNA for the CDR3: TGTGCCAGCACCCCCCGGCAGCCTGCCGGGAAAGCTTTCTTT. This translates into CASTPRQPAGKAFF.